These 14 T cell receptor beta chains were all obtained from the same sample, sequenced in a study of T cells in localized non-small cell lung cancer. Only in-frame clones appear in the TCRdb table, and some are missing; sequencing was by immunoSEQ multiplex PCR. This sample carries about 28,000 clones, over 80% of them seen once, and the ten largest clones take about 4%. The sample in question was peripheral blood mononuclear cells, obtained before any cancer treatment. The source is a woman aged 35 to 70 with stage III lung adenocarcinoma.

This chain joins TRBV27 and TRBJ2-7, with a possible D match to TRBD2 (6 bases). Germline V lookup: CDR1 MNHEY, CDR2 SMNVEV (reference sequence). Trimming shortened V by 4 bases and J by 3 bases, and 10 bases separated the two germline ends. The length of the CDR3 is 13 residues. CDR3 loop: CASSSGGNYEQYF. The CDR3, as DNA: TGTGCCAGCAGTTCGGGCGGGAACTACGAGCAGTACTTC.

CDR3 nucleotide sequence: TGTGCCAGCAGCTTGCGACAGGGTAATGAAAAACTGTTTTTT. Translated: CASSLRQGNEKLFF. The rearrangement joins TRBV5-8 to TRBJ1-4; TRBD1 aligns across 7 bases. The CDR3 sequence is 14 residues long. Trimming removed 1 base from V and 4 bases from J; junction bases left unmatched: 1. In germline, CDR1 is SGHTS, CDR2 YDEGEE.

This chain uses TRBV23-1 with TRBJ1-1; D remains ambiguous. Being an ORF, TRBV23-1 has a function that is uncertain. The V end was cut by 0 bases, the J end by 0 bases, with 8 bases between. The CDR3 is made up of 15 amino acids. CDR3 nucleotides: TGCGCCAGCAGTCAATCGAAAGAGATGAACACTGAAGCTTTCTTT. Translating gives CASSQSKEMNTEAFF.

The chain combines TRBV18 with TRBJ1-3; 8 nucleotides agree with TRBD1. Germline V gives CDR1 KGHSH, CDR2 LQKENI. The CDR3 contains 15 residues. V lost 6 bases to trimming and J lost 0 bases; unmatched junction nucleotides: 4. DNA for the CDR3: TGTGCCAGCTCCAAGGGACAGGTCTCTGGAAACACCATATATTTT. Its translation: CASSKGQVSGNTIYF.

The chain couples TRBV10-3 to TRBJ2-1, with unresolved D. This CDR3 region has 15 residues. The germline V gene has CDR1 ENHRY and CDR2 SYGVKD. V was shortened by 1 base and J by 7 bases, with 14 bases between the two germline ends. This CDR3 reads CAISEYERYKNEQFF. In DNA form, the CDR3 reads TGTGCCATCAGTGAGTATGAGCGATACAAGAATGAGCAGTTCTTC.

The chain uses TRBV18 and TRBJ1-5; a possible D gene is TRBD1 (6 bases). This CDR3 region has 17 residues. Trimming stripped 2 bases from V and 1 base from J, with 15 bases between. The germline gives CDR1 KGHSH, CDR2 LQKENI. The CDR3, as DNA: TGTGCCAGCTCACCATTCCAGCCCCAGGGGAGCAATCAGCCCCAGCATTTT. This encodes CASSPFQPQGSNQPQHF.

This chain joins TRBV28 and TRBJ1-2; tentative D call: TRBD1 (5 bases). V lost 6 bases to trimming and J lost 4 bases, with 18 bases between them. Germline V lookup: CDR1 MDHEN, CDR2 SYDVKM. The CDR3 is 15 amino acids. As DNA, the CDR3 is TGTGCCAGCAGCTCTAGGGACCCTGCCGTCTATGGCTACACCTTC. Its translation is CASSSRDPAVYGYTF.

The rearrangement joins TRBV28 to TRBJ2-6; TRBD1 agrees at 7 bases. Per germline, CDR1 MDHEN and CDR2 SYDVKM. V trimming: 5 bases; J trimming: 0 bases; junction bases outside the gene matches: 1. This CDR3 has 15 amino acids. The CDR3 DNA is TGTGCCAGCAGTCGGGACAGCTCTGGGGCCAACGTCCTGACTTTC. Protein: CASSRDSSGANVLTF.

This clone came up once. This chain uses TRBV28 with TRBJ1-4, with 7 bases fitting TRBD1. CDR1 MDHEN and CDR2 SYDVKM come from the germline V gene. This CDR3 has 17 residues. With V trimmed by 4 bases and J by 7 bases, 15 bases remained unmatched. CDR3 sequence (DNA): TGTGCCAGCAGTTCCCTCGGCACAGGGGCCCCCGGTGAAAAACTGTTTTTT. This encodes CASSSLGTGAPGEKLFF.

J is TRBJ2-1 and V is TRBV6-1; tentatively, D is TRBD1 or TRBD2 (7 bases each). Germline CDR1 MNHNS, CDR2 SASEGT. This CDR3 has 14 amino acids. V lost 2 bases, J lost 5 bases, and 10 bases lay in between. Here the CDR3 DNA reads TGTGCCAGCAGTGAACAGGGGGGGAACAATGAGCAGTTCTTC. Protein product: CASSEQGGNNEQFF.

This clone was counted between two and nine times. CDR3 sequence (DNA): TGTGCCAGCAGGGGATTCTACGAGCAGTACTTC. It is translated as CASRGFYEQYF. V is TRBV28 and J is TRBJ2-7; D gene ambiguous. The CDR3 runs to 11 residues. Germline CDR1 and CDR2: MDHEN and SYDVKM. V shed 6 bases and J shed 3 bases, with 6 bases lying between them.

This clone was picked up a small number of times. CDR3 residues: CASRTVTGGAGGEQYF. Written as DNA, the CDR3 is TGCGCCAGCAGAACCGTGACAGGGGGCGCGGGTGGGGAGCAGTACTTC. The rearrangement uses TRBV5-1 and TRBJ2-7, with 10 positions matching TRBD1. Trimming cost V 5 bases and J 7 bases; bases outside gene matches: 15. CDR3 length: 16 amino acids. Germline CDR1 reads SGHRS; CDR2 reads YFSETQ.

This chain's CDR3 is CAWSEPGQGNYGYTF. The CDR3 coding sequence is TGTGCCTGGAGTGAGCCCGGACAGGGAAACTATGGCTACACCTTC. The chain combines TRBV30 with TRBJ1-2; 8 bases match TRBD1. Germline assignment: CDR1 GTSNPN and CDR2 SVGIG (reference sequence). The V gene end was trimmed by 1 base and the J gene end by 2 bases; junction bases not matched to a gene: 6. CDR3 length equals 15 residues. The full variable domain, in which reference TRBV30 and TRBJ1-2 provide the parts outside the CDR3, is SQTIHQWPATLVQPVGSPLSLECTVEGTSNPNLYWYRQAAGRGLQLLFYSVGIGQISSEVPQNLSASRPQDRQFILSSKKLLLSDSGFYLCAWSEPGQGNYGYTFGSGTRLTVV.

The chain recombines TRBV5-4 with TRBJ1-6; D unclear. Germline V gene data show CDR1 as SGHNT and CDR2 as YYREEE (reference sequence). This CDR3 has 14 residues. The V end was cut by 2 bases, the J end by 0 bases, with 3 bases between. CDR3 region: CASSFSSYNSPLHF. The CDR3 coding sequence is TGTGCCAGCAGCTTTAGCTCCTATAATTCACCCCTCCACTTT.